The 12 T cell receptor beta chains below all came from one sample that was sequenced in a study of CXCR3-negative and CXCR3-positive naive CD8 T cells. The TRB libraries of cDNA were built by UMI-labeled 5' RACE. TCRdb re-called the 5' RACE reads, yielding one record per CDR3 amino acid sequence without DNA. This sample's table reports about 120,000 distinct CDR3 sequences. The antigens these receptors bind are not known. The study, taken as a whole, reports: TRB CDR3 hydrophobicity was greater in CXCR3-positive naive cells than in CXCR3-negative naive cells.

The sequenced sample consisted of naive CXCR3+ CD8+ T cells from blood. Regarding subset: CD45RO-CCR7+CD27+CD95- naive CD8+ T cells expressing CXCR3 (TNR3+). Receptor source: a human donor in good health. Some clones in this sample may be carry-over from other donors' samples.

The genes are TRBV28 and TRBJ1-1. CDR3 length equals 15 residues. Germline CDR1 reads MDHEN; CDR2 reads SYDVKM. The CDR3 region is CASSLVARENTEAFF.

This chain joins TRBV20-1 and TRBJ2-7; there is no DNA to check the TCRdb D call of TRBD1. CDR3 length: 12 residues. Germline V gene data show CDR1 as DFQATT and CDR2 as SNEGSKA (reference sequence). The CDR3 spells CSARGGAPEQYF.

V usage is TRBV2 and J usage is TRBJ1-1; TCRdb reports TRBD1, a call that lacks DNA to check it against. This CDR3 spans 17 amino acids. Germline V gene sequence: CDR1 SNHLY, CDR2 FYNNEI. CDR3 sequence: CASSEADVTEVNTEAFF.

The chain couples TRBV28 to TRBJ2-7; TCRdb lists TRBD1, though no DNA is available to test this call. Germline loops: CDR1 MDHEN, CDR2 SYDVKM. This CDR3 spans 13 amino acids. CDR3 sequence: CASTGTGPHEQYF.

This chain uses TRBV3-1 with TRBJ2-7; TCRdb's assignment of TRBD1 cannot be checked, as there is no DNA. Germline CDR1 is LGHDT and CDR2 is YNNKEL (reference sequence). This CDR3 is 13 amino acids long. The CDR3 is CASRLPGSYEQYF.

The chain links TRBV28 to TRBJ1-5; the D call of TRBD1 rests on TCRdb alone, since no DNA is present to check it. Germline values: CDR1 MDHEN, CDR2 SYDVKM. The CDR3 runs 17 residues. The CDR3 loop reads CASSLGGGQFSNQPQHF.

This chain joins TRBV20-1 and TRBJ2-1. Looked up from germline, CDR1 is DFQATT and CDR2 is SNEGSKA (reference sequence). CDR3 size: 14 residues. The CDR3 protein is CSAPSHQTYNEQFF.

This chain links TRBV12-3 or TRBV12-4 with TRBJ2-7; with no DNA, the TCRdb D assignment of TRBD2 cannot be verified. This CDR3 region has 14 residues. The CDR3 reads CASSPGLAPGEQYF.

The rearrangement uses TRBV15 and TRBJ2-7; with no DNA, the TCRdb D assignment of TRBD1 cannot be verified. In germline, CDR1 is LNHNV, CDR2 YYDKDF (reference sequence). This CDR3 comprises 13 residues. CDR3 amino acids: CATSRDRGYEQYF.

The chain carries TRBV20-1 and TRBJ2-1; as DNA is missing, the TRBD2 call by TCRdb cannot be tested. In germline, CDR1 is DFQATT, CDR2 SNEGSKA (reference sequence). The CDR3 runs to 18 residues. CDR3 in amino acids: CSARDGTSGGPAYNEQFF.

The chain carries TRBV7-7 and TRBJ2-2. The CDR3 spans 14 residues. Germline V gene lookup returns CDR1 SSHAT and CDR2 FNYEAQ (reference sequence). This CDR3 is CASSSSSWAGELFF.

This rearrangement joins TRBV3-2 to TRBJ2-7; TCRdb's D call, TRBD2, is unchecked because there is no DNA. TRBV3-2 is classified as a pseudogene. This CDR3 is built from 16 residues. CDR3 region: CASSQDRRGGPHEQYF.